The rows below give T cell receptor beta chains drawn from one sample of a study of Ad26.COV2.S vaccination and SARS-CoV-2 variants. Repertoires were generated with immunoSEQ multiplex PCR, while TCRdb's copy carries only in-frame clones and drops some. The sample carries about 350,000 clones, about 91% recorded once. The source material was peripheral blood, sampled after recovery from COVID-19. Receptors originate from a human donor who had recovered from COVID-19. Each CDR3 is given with its conserved first and last residue. D genes are given only for firm matches. Rows give clone size only sometimes, using once, few, many, or a class for an expanded clone.

NA,NA,TRBJ2-3,TRBV27,TGTGCCAGCAGTTTACTACCCCGGAGCGCAGATACGCAGTATTTT,CASSLLPRSADTQYF
NA,NA,TRBJ1-2,TRBV9,TGTGCCAGCAGCGTAGCCTTGAACCCCATGGGGGGAGACGGCTATGGCTACACCTTC,CASSVALNPMGGDGYGYTF
NA,NA,TRBJ2-2,TRBV24-1,TGTGCCACCAGTGATTTGGTCGGGGAGCTGTTTTTT,CATSDLVGELFF
NA,NA,TRBJ1-1,TRBV6-5,TGTGCCAGCAGTTATGCGGGGTTGAACACTGAAGCTTTCTTT,CASSYAGLNTEAFF
NA,NA,TRBJ2-2,TRBV9,TGTGCCAGCAGCGTAGGGGTCAGTAGCTTAGCCGGGGAGCTGTTTTTT,CASSVGVSSLAGELFF
NA,NA,TRBJ2-7,TRBV7-9,TGTGCCAGCAGCACCGGACGGGGCGTAGCCGAGCAGTACTTC,CASSTGRGVAEQYF
NA,NA,TRBJ1-2,TRBV6-5,TGTGCCAGCAGTTACGAAGGAGTGGGAGGCTACACCTTC,CASSYEGVGGYTF
NA,NA,TRBJ1-2,TRBV15,TGTGCCACCAGCAGAGATCGGGGCAGGGCCGGCGATGGCTACACCTTC,CATSRDRGRAGDGYTF
NA,TRBD1,TRBJ1-5,TRBV15,TGTGCCACCAGCAGAGATGGGACAGGGTCTCAGCCCCAGCATTTT,CATSRDGTGSQPQHF
NA,NA,TRBJ2-5,TRBV5-6,TGTGCCAGCAGCTTGGGCGTGGGCAGACCAGTAGAGACCCAGTACTTC,CASSLGVGRPVETQYF
NA,NA,TRBJ2-3,TRBV13,TGTGCCAGCAGCTTAGGAGATTGGGACACAGATACGCAGTATTTT,CASSLGDWDTDTQYF
NA,NA,TRBJ1-2,TRBV5-1,TGCGCCAGCAGCTTGGAGGGTCGGAGTAACTATGGCTACACCTTC,CASSLEGRSNYGYTF
NA,NA,TRBJ1-4,TRBV28,TGTGCCAGCAGTTCTCCAGGGGACTACAATGAAAAACTGTTTTTT,CASSSPGDYNEKLFF
NA,TRBD1,TRBJ2-7,TRBV10-1,TGCGCCAGCAGTAGAGGGACAGTCTCCTACGAGCAGTACTTC,CASSRGTVSYEQYF
NA,NA,TRBJ1-3,TRBV4-1,TGCGCCAGCAGCCAAGTGGCTGGGGCAGGGCCTGGAAACACCATATATTTT,CASSQVAGAGPGNTIYF
NA,TRBD1,TRBJ2-2,TRBV9,TGTGCCAGCAGTCGCCGGGACAGGGACACCGGGGAGCTGTTTTTT,CASSRRDRDTGELFF
NA,NA,TRBJ2-3,TRBV9,TGTGCCAGCAGCGTAGCTAGCCGGGGAGATACGCAGTATTTT,CASSVASRGDTQYF
NA,NA,TRBJ1-2,TRBV5-4,TGTGCCAGCAGCTCGAACTATGGCTACACCTTC,CASSSNYGYTF
NA,NA,TRBJ2-6,TRBV19,TGTGCCAGTAGTATCAAGAACTCTGGGGCCAACGTCCTGACTTTC,CASSIKNSGANVLTF
NA,TRBD1,TRBJ1-1,TRBV5-6,TGTGCCAGCAGCGGTAGAGGGACAGCGGGAGAAGCTTTCTTT,CASSGRGTAGEAFF
NA,NA,TRBJ1-1,TRBV9,TGTGCCAGCAGCGTAGAGCGGACACCGAACACTGAAGCTTTCTTT,CASSVERTPNTEAFF
NA,TRBD2,TRBJ2-1,TRBV5-4,TGTGCCAGCAGCTTTCTCGGGGGGGACAATGAGCAGTTCTTC,CASSFLGGDNEQFF
NA,NA,TRBJ2-7,TRBV29-1,TGCAGCGCGAGGACAGATAAGCCCTACGAGCAGTACTTC,CSARTDKPYEQYF
once,TRBD2,TRBJ2-3,TRBV6-5,TGTGCCAGCAGTTACTCTAGCGGGGTAACGGGTACGCAGTATTTT,CASSYSSGVTGTQYF
NA,NA,TRBJ2-4,TRBV4-1,TGCGCCAGCAGCCAAGTTGCCGAGAAAAACATTCAGTACTTC,CASSQVAEKNIQYF
few,NA,TRBJ2-5,TRBV5-1,TGCGCCAGCAGCTTGGGGAGGGCGGGAGAGACCCAGTACTTC,CASSLGRAGETQYF
NA,NA,TRBJ1-2,TRBV7-9,TGTGCCAGCAGCTTAGGCGAACTCTATGGCTACACCTTC,CASSLGELYGYTF
NA,NA,TRBJ2-3,TRBV6-5,TGTGCCAGCAGTTATGTCGGGGGCTGGGCAGATACGCAGTATTTT,CASSYVGGWADTQYF
NA,NA,TRBJ2-1,TRBV6-6,TGTGCCAGCAGTCCACACCAGGGGCCTGAGCAGTTCTTC,CASSPHQGPEQFF
NA,NA,TRBJ1-2,TRBV7-2,TGTGCGAATGGGTTTAACTATGGCTACACCTTC,CANGFNYGYTF
once,NA,TRBJ1-4,TRBV20-1,TGCAGTGCTAGTGACAGCTTCATTAATGAAAAACTGTTTTTT,CSASDSFINEKLFF
once,NA,TRBJ2-4,TRBV6-5,TGTGCCAGCGAGGGGGGGTCCAAAAACATTCAGTACTTC,CASEGGSKNIQYF
NA,NA,TRBJ1-3,TRBV6-5,TGTGCCAGCAGTTACTCCGTTTCAGTCTATGGAAACACCATATATTTT,CASSYSVSVYGNTIYF
once,TRBD1,TRBJ1-2,TRBV18,TGTGCCAGCTCACCGCCGGGACAGGGATTCTATGGCTACACCTTC,CASSPPGQGFYGYTF
NA,NA,TRBJ2-2,TRBV5-6,TGTGCCAGCGCCCTAAACACCGGGGAGCTGTTTTTT,CASALNTGELFF
NA,TRBD1,TRBJ1-1,TRBV6-5,TGTGCCAGCAAAACACAGGGGGCGGGCACTGAAGCTTTCTTT,CASKTQGAGTEAFF
NA,NA,TRBJ1-4,TRBV29-1,TGCAGCGTCGCGGAGGGTAATGAAAAACTGTTTTTT,CSVAEGNEKLFF
NA,NA,TRBJ2-1,TRBV12-3/TRBV12-4,TGTGCCAGCAGTTTGAACCAAAGGCAGTTCTTC,CASSLNQRQFF
NA,NA,TRBJ2-1,TRBV2,TGTGCCAGCAGTTCGCAGGGATACAATGAGCAGTTCTTC,CASSSQGYNEQFF
NA,NA,TRBJ1-5,TRBV14,TGTGCCAGCAGCCATCTGGGCAAGGCAGGGTCCCAGCCCCAGCATTTT,CASSHLGKAGSQPQHF
NA,NA,TRBJ2-1,TRBV3-1/TRBV3-2,TGTGCCAGCAGCCAAAGTGTAGGATACAATGAGCAGTTCTTC,CASSQSVGYNEQFF
NA,TRBD1,TRBJ1-4,TRBV7-6,TGTGCCAGGGGGGACAGGACTTCGACTAATGAAAAACTGTTTTTT,CARGDRTSTNEKLFF
NA,TRBD1,TRBJ2-7,TRBV5-1,TGCGCCAGCAGCCCGGGACAGGGAGCCTACGAGCAGTACTTC,CASSPGQGAYEQYF
NA,TRBD1,TRBJ2-7,TRBV7-9,TGTGCCAGCAGCGAGGGACAGATCCACGAGCAGTACTTC,CASSEGQIHEQYF
once,NA,TRBJ1-1,TRBV6-5,TGTGCCAGCAGTTACTCGGAGGCGGTTTCGAACACTGAAGCTTTCTTT,CASSYSEAVSNTEAFF
NA,NA,TRBJ2-1,TRBV7-2,TGTGCCAGCAGCTTAGCATCCTACAATGAGCAGTTCTTC,CASSLASYNEQFF
NA,NA,TRBJ2-1,TRBV5-1,TGCGCCAGCCGGGGCTCCTACAATGAGCAGTTCTTC,CASRGSYNEQFF
once,NA,TRBJ1-2,TRBV15,TGTGCCACCAGCAGGGGGTCAGATGGCTACACCTTC,CATSRGSDGYTF
once,NA,TRBJ2-2,TRBV5-4,TGTGCCAGCAGCGACCATACCGGGGAGCTGTTTTTT,CASSDHTGELFF
NA,NA,TRBJ1-3,TRBV6-5,TGTGCCAGCAAGCCGACATACGGAAACACCATATATTTT,CASKPTYGNTIYF
NA,NA,TRBJ1-5,TRBV4-3,TGCGCCAGCAGCCAAGACTCTAGAGAGGGGAGCAATCAGCCCCAGCATTTT,CASSQDSREGSNQPQHF